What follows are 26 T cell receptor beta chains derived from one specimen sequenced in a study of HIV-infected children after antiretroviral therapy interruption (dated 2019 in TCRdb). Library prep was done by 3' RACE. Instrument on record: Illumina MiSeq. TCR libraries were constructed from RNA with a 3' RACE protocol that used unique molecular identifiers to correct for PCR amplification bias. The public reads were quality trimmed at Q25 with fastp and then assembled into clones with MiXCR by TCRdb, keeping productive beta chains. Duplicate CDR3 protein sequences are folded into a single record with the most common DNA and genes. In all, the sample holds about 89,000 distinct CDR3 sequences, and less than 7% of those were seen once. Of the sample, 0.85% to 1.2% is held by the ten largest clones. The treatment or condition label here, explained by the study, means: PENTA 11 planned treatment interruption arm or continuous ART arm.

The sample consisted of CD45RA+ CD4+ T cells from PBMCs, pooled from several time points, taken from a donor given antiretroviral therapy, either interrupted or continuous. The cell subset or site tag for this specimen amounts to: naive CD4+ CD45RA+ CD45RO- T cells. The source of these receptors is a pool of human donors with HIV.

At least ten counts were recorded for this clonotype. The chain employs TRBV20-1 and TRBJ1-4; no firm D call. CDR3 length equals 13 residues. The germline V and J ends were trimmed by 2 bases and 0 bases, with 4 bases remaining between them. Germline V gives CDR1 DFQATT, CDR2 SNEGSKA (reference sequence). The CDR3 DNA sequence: TGCAGTGCTAGATACGCAACTAATGAAAAACTGTTTTTT. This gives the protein CSARYATNEKLFF.

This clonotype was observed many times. The CDR3 region has the DNA TGTGCCAGCAGCTTACGTCCAAACAATGAGCAGTTCTTC. Its protein product is CASSLRPNNEQFF. The gene calls are TRBV7-2 and TRBJ2-1; unclear D gene. The CDR3 runs to 13 residues. Germline values: CDR1 SGHTA, CDR2 FQGNSA. Trimming shortened V by 2 bases and J by 5 bases, and 7 bases separated the two germline ends.

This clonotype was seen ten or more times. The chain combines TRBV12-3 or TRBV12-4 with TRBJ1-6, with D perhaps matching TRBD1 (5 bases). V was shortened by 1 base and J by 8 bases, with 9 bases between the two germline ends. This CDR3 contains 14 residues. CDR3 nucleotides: TGTGCCAGCAGTTTAGGGGGGACGGATTCACCCCTCCACTTT. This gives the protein CASSLGGTDSPLHF.

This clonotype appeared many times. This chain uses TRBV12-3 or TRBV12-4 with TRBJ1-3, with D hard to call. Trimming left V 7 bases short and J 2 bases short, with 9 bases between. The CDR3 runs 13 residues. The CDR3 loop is CASKGGPGNTIYF. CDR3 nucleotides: TGTGCCAGCAAGGGTGGGCCTGGAAACACCATATATTTT.

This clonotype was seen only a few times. The CDR3 region has the DNA TGTGCCAGCAGGCCCGACAGGGGGACTAATGAAAAACTGTTTTTT. This gives the protein CASRPDRGTNEKLFF. The V call is TRBV6-6, the J call TRBJ1-4, with 9 nucleotides matching TRBD1. Trimming removed 6 bases from V and 2 bases from J; junction bases left unmatched: 4. CDR3 length: 15 amino acids. The germline V gene encodes CDR1 MNHNY and CDR2 SVGAGI (reference sequence).

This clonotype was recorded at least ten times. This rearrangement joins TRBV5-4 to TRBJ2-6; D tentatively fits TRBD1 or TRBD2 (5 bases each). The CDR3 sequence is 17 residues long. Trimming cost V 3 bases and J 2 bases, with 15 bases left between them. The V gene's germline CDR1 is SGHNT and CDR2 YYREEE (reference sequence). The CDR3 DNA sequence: TGTGCCAGCAGCTCAGCGGCAGGGCTTGCTGGGGCCAACGTCCTGACTTTC. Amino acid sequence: CASSSAAGLAGANVLTF. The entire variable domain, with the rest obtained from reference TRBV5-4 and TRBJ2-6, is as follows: ETGVTQSPTHLIKTRGQQVTLRCSSQSGHNTVSWYQQALGQGPQFIFQYYREEENGRGNFPPRFSGLQFPNYSSELNVNALELDDSALYLCASSSAAGLAGANVLTFGAGSRLTVL.

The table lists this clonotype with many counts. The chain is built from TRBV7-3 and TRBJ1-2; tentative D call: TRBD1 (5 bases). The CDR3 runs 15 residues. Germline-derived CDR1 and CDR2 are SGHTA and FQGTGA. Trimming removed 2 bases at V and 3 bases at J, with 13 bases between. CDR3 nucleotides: TGTGCCAGCAGCTTACAGGGTTCGGGCGACTATGGCTACACCTTC. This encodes CASSLQGSGDYGYTF.

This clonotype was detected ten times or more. This CDR3 is CASSLVQGQTLLWTSGDTQYF. CDR3 in DNA: TGTGCCAGCAGTTTAGTTCAGGGACAGACACTTTTATGGACTTCAGGAGATACGCAGTATTTT. This chain joins TRBV12-3 or TRBV12-4 and TRBJ2-3; 7 nucleotides line up with TRBD1. With 1 base clipped from V and 5 bases from J, the junction kept 24 bases outside the gene matches. The CDR3 is made up of 21 amino acids.

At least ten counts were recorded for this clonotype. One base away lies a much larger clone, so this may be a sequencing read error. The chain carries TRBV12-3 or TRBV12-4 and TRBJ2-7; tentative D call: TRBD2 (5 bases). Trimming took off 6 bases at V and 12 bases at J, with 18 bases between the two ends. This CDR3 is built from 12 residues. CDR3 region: CASSLRGNERYF. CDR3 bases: TGTGCCAGCAGCTTAAGAGGGAATGAACGGTACTTC.

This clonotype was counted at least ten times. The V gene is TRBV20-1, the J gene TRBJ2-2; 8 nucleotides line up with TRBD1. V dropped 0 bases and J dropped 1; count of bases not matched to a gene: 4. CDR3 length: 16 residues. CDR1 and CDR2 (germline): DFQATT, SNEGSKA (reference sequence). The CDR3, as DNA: TGCAGTGCTAGAGATGCGGGGACAGGGAACACCGGGGAGCTGTTTTTT. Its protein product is CSARDAGTGNTGELFF.

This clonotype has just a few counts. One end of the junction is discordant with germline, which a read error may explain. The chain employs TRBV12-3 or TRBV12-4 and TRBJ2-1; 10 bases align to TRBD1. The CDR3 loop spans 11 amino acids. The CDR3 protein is CASSFSGTGVF. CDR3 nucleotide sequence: TGTGCCAGCAGTTTTTCCGGGACAGGGGTCTTC.

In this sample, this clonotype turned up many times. CDR3 in amino acids: CASSQAGGSANEQFF. In DNA, the CDR3 is TGTGCCAGCAGCCAAGCGGGGGGCTCAGCCAATGAGCAGTTCTTC. The chain is built from TRBV3-1 and TRBJ2-1; D possibly corresponds to TRBD2 (7 bases). CDR1 and CDR2 from the germline V gene are LGHDT and YNNKEL (reference sequence). Trimming pared 1 base from V and 6 bases from J, leaving 13 bases between. The CDR3 spans 15 residues.

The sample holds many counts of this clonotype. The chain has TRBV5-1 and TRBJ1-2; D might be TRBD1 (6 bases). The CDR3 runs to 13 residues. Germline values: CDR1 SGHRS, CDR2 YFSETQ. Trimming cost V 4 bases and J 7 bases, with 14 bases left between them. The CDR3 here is CASSPGQAGGYTF. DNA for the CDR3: TGCGCCAGCAGCCCGGGACAAGCAGGTGGCTACACCTTC.

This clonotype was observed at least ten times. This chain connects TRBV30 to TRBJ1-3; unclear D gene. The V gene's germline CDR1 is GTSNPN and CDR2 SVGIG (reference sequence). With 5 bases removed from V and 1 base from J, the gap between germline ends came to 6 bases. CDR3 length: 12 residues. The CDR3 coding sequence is TGTGCCTGGGCAAGGTCTGGAAACACCATATATTTT. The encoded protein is CAWARSGNTIYF.

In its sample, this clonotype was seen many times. The CDR3 nucleotides read TGCGCCAGCAGCTTGGTTCCCGGGCTAGCGGGGTCTGAGACCCAGTACTTC. This encodes CASSLVPGLAGSETQYF. The chain combines TRBV5-1 with TRBJ2-5; 9 bases match TRBD2. CDR1 is SGHRS, CDR2 YFSETQ, per germline. Germline trimming cut 0 bases from V and 5 bases from J; bases unmatched to any gene: 11. CDR3 size: 17 residues.

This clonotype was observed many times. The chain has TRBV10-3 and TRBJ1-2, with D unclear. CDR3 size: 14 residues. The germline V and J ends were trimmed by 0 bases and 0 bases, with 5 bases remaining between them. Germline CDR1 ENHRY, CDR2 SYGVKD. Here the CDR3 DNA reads TGTGCCATCAGTGAGTCGCAGGCTAACTATGGCTACACCTTC. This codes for CAISESQANYGYTF.

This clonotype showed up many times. This chain's CDR3 is CASSPNPGQGNYGYTF. The CDR3 coding sequence is TGTGCCAGCAGCCCGAACCCGGGACAGGGTAACTATGGCTACACCTTC. The chain uses TRBV7-2 and TRBJ1-2, with 9 positions matching TRBD1. Germline CDR1 reads SGHTA; CDR2 reads FQGNSA. After removal of 5 bases from V and 1 base from J, the junction contained 8 bases not matched to a gene. CDR3 length: 16 amino acids.

The CDR3 coding sequence is TGTGCCAGCAGCCTGACTGGAGGGCAAGGAAACACCATATATTTT. This encodes CASSLTGGQGNTIYF. The chain is built from TRBV3-1 and TRBJ1-3; D uncertain. CDR1 and CDR2 from the germline V gene are LGHDT and YNNKEL (reference sequence). Trimming shortened V by 4 bases and J by 4 bases, and 14 bases separated the two germline ends. The CDR3 has 15 residues.

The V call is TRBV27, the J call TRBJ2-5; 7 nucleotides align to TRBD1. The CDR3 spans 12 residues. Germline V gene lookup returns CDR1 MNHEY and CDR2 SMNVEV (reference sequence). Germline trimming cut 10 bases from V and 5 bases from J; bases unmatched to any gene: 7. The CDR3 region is CATRQGGETQYF. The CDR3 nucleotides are TGTGCCACAAGACAGGGTGGTGAGACCCAGTACTTC.

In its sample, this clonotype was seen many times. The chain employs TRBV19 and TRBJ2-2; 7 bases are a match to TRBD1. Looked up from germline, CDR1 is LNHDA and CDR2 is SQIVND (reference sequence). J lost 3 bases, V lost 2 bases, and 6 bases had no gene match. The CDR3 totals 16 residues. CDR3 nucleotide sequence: TGTGCCAGTAGTATAACAGGGGTTTATGACACCGGGGAGCTGTTTTTT. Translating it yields CASSITGVYDTGELFF.

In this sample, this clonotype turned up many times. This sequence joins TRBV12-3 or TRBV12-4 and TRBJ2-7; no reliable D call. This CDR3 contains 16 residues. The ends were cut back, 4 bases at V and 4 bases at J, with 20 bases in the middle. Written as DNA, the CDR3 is TGTGCCAGCAGTTATCACGCACAGCGAGTAAGTTACGAGCAGTACTTC. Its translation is CASSYHAQRVSYEQYF.

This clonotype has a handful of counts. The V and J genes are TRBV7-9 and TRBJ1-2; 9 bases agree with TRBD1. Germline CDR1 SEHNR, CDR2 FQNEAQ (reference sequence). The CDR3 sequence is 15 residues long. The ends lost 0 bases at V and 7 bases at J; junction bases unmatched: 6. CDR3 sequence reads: CASSLALGQGGGYTF. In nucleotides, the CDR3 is TGTGCCAGCAGCTTAGCTTTGGGACAGGGAGGTGGCTACACCTTC.

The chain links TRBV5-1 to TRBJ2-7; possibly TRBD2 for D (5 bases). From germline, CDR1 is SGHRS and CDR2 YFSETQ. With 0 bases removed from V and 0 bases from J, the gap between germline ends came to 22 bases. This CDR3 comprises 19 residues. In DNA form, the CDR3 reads TGCGCCAGCAGCTTGGGGACGGAAGCAGCAGAGGGAAGCTCCTACGAGCAGTACTTC. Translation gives CASSLGTEAAEGSSYEQYF.

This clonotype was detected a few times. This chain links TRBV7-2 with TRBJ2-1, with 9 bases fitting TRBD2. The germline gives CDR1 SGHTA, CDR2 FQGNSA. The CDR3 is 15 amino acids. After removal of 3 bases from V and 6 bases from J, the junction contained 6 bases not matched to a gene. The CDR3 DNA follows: TGTGCCAGCAGCTTGCTAGCGGGAAGATTCAATGAGCAGTTCTTC. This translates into CASSLLAGRFNEQFF.

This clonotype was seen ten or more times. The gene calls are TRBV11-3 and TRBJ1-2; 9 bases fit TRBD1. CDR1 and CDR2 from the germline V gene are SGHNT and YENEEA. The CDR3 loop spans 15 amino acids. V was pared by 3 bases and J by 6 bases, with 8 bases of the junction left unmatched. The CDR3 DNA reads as TGTGCCAGCAGCTTCGATCGGGACAGGGCTGATGGCTACACCTTC. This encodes CASSFDRDRADGYTF. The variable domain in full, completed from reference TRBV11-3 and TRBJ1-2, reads EAGVVQSPRYKIIEKKQPVAFWCNPISGHNTLYWYLQNLGQGPELLIRYENEEAVDDSQLPKDRFSAERLKGVDSTLKIQPAELGDSAVYLCASSFDRDRADGYTFGSGTRLTVV.

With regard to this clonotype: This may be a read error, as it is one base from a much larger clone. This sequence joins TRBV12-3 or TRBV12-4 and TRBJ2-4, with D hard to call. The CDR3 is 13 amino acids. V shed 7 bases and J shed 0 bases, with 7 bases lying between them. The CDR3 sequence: CASTGEAKNIQYF. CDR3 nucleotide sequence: TGTGCCAGCACTGGGGAAGCCAAAAACATTCAGTACTTC.